This is a list of T cell receptor beta chains from one sample in a study of cytomegalovirus exposure and HLA in healthy donors. The data were produced by immunoSEQ multiplex PCR, yet TCRdb's version contains in-frame clones alone and is incomplete. The table records 160,000 or so clones, approximately 88% of them present only once. The sample comprised PBMCs. The receptors come from a man aged 30 to 45 in good health and CMV-seronegative. Each CDR3 is given with its conserved first and last residue. Rows give clone size only sometimes, using once, few, many, or a class for an expanded clone.

size | J | V | CDR3
NA | TRBJ1-6 | TRBV18 | CASSREARSPLHF
NA | TRBJ2-3 | TRBV2 | CASSLAGGRVETDTQYF
NA | TRBJ1-2 | TRBV18 | CASAPPGIYGYTF
once | TRBJ1-5 | TRBV30 | CAWSVGREQPQHF
NA | TRBJ2-7 | TRBV6-6 | CASSYRSGSGYYEQYF
NA | TRBJ2-1 | TRBV28 | CASSLGQINEQFF
NA | TRBJ1-5 | TRBV19 | CASSITGLSGQPQHF
NA | TRBJ2-3 | TRBV4-1 | CASSQVPSQDTQYF
NA | TRBJ2-3 | TRBV28 | CASRSRTSGYTDTQYF
NA | TRBJ2-7 | TRBV27 | CASSLGSSGSYEQYF
NA | TRBJ2-7 | TRBV5-1 | CASSLARGQGSYEQYF
once | TRBJ2-7 | TRBV7-8 | CASSLTAMFPIYEQYF
NA | TRBJ1-3 | TRBV4-2 | CASSQTPGGAYGNTIYF
NA | TRBJ2-1 | TRBV11-3 | CASSHGDRAYNEQFF
NA | TRBJ2-1 | TRBV9 | CASSVSGSSYNEQFF
NA | TRBJ2-1 | TRBV6-5 | CASSYSTGEFYNEQFF
NA | TRBJ2-1 | TRBV11-2 | CASSLGRGYNEQFF
NA | TRBJ2-3 | TRBV4-2 | CASSQDLGSPTDTQYF
once | TRBJ2-7 | TRBV18 | CASSPPNGGEEQYF
NA | TRBJ2-7 | TRBV27 | CASSLGTEPYEQYF
NA | TRBJ1-6 | TRBV7-2 | CASSSSPSGGSSYNSPLHF
NA | TRBJ1-1 | TRBV11-2 | CASSLTYRGLLEAFF